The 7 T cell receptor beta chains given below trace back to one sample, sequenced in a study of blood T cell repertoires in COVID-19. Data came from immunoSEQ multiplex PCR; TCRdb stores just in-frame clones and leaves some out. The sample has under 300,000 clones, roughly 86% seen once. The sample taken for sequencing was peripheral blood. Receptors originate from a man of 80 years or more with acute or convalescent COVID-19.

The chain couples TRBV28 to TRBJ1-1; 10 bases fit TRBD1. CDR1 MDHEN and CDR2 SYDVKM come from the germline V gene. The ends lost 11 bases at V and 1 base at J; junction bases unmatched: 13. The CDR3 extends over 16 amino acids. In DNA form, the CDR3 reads TGTGCCGGCCAGGGGGGACAGGGGTTTAGGAACACTGAAGCTTTCTTT. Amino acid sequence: CAGQGGQGFRNTEAFF.

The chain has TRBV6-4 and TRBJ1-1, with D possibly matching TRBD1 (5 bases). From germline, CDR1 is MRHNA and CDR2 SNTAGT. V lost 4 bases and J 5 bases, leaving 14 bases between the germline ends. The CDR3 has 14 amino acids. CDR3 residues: CASSASGDVTEAFF. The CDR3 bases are TGTGCCAGCAGTGCTTCGGGGGATGTAACTGAAGCTTTCTTT.

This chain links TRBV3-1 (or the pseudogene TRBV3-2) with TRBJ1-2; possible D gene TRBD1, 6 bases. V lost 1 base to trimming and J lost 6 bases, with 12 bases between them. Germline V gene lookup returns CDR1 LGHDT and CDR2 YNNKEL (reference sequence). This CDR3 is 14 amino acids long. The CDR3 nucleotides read TGTGCCAGCAGCCAAGGAGCAGGGGCGAATGGCTACACCTTC. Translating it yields CASSQGAGANGYTF.

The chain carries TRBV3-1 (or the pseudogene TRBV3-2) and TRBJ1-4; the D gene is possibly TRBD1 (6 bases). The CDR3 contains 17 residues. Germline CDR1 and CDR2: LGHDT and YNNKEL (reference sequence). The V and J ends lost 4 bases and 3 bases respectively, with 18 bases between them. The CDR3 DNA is TGTGCCAGCAGCCCCGGACAGCTTAGGGCGGCTAATGAAAAACTGTTTTTT. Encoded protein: CASSPGQLRAANEKLFF.

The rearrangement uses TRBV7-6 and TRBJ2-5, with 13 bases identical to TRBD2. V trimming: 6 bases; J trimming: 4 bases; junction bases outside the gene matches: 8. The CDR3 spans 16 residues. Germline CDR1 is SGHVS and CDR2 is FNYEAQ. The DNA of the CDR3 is TGTGCCAGCAGGGTACTAGCGGGAGGGCCGGGAGAGACCCAGTACTTC. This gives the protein CASRVLAGGPGETQYF.

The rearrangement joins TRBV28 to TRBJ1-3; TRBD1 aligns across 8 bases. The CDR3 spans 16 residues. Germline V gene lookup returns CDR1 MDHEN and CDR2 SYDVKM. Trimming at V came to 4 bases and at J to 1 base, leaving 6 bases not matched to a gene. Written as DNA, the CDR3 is TGTGCCAGCAGTTCGCCCCAGGGGGCGTCTGGAAACACCATATATTTT. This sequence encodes CASSSPQGASGNTIYF.

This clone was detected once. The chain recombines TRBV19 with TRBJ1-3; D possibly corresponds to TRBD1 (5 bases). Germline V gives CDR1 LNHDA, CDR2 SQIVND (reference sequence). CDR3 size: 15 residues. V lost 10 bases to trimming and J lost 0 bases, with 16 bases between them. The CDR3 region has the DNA TGTGCCACCGGGCAACAGGTCGTCTCTGGAAACACCATATATTTT. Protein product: CATGQQVVSGNTIYF.